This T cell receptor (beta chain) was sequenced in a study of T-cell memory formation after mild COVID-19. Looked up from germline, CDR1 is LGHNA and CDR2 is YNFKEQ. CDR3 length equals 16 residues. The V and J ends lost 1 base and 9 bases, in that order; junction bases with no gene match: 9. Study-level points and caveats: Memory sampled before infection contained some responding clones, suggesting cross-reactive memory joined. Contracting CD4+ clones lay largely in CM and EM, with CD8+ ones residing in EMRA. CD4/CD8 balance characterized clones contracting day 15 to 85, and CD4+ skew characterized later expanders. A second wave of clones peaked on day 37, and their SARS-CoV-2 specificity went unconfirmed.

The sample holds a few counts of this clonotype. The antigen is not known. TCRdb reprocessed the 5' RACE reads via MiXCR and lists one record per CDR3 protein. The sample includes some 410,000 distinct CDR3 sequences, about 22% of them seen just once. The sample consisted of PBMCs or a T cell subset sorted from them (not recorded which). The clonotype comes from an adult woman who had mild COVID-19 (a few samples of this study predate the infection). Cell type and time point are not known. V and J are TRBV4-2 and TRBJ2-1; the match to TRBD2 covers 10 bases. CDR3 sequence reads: CASSQVVSGRAVEQFF. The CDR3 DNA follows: TGTGCCAGCAGCCAAGTCGTCAGCGGGAGGGCCGTTGAGCAGTTCTTC.